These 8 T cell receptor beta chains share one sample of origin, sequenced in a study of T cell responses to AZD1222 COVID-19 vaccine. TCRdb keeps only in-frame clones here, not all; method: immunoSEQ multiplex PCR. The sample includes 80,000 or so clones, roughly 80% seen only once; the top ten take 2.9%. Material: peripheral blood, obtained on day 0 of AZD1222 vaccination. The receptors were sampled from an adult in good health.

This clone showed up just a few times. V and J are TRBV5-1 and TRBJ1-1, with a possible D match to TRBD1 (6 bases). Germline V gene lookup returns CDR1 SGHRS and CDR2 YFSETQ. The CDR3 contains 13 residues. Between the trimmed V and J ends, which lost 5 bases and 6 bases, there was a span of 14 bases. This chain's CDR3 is CASRDSPDAEAFF. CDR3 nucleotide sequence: TGCGCCAGCAGGGACAGCCCGGACGCTGAAGCTTTCTTT.

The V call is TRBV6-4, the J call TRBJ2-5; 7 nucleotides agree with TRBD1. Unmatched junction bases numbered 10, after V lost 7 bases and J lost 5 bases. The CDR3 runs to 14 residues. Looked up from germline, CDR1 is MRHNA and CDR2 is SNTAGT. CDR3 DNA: TGTGCCAGCATTGATTTGGGACAGCAGGAGACCCAGTACTTC. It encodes CASIDLGQQETQYF.

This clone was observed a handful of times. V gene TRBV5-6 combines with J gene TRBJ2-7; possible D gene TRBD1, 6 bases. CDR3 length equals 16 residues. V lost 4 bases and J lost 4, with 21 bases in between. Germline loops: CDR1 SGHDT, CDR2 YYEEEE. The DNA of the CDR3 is TGTGCCAGCAGCCAAGGGGGTAGGTTGTACTCATACGAGCAGTACTTC. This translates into CASSQGGRLYSYEQYF. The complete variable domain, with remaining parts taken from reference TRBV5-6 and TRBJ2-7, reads DAGVTQSPTHLIKTRGQQVTLRCSPKSGHDTVSWYQQALGQGPQFIFQYYEEEERQRGNFPDRFSGHQFPNYSSELNVNALLLGDSALYLCASSQGGRLYSYEQYFGPGTRLTVT.

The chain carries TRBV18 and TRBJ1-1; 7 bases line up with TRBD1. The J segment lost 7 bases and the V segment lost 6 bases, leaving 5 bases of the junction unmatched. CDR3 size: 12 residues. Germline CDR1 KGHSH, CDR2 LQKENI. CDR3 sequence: CASSLDRNEAFF. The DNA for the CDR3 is TGTGCCAGCTCTCTGGACAGGAATGAAGCTTTCTTT.

CDR3 DNA sequence: TGTGCCAGCAGCTCTCACAGGGTTGCTTTCTTT. Its protein is CASSSHRVAFF. The chain has TRBV7-2 and TRBJ1-1; D may be TRBD1 (6 bases). V lost 4 bases, J lost 11 bases, and 11 bases lay in between. There are 11 residues in the CDR3. Germline lookup yields CDR1 SGHTA and CDR2 FQGNSA.

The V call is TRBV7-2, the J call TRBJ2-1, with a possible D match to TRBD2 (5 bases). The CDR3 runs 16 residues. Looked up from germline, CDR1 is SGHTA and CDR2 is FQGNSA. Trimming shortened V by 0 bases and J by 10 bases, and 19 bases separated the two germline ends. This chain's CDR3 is CASSLASTTAADEQFF. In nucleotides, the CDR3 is TGTGCCAGCAGCTTAGCGTCGACTACCGCAGCCGACGAGCAGTTCTTC.

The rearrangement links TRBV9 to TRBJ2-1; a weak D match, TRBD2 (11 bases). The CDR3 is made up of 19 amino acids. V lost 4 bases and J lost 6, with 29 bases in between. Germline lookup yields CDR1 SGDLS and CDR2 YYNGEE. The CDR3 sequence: CASSLSGQGSLAGANEQFF. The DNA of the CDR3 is TGTGCCAGCAGCCTTTCGGGACAGGGGTCACTAGCGGGAGCCAATGAGCAGTTCTTC.

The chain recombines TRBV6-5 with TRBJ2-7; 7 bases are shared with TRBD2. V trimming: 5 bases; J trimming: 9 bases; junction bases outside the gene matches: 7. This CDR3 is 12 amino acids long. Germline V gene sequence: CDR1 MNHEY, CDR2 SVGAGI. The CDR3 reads CASSSGAPPQYF. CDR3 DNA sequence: TGTGCCAGCAGTAGCGGGGCTCCTCCGCAGTACTTC.